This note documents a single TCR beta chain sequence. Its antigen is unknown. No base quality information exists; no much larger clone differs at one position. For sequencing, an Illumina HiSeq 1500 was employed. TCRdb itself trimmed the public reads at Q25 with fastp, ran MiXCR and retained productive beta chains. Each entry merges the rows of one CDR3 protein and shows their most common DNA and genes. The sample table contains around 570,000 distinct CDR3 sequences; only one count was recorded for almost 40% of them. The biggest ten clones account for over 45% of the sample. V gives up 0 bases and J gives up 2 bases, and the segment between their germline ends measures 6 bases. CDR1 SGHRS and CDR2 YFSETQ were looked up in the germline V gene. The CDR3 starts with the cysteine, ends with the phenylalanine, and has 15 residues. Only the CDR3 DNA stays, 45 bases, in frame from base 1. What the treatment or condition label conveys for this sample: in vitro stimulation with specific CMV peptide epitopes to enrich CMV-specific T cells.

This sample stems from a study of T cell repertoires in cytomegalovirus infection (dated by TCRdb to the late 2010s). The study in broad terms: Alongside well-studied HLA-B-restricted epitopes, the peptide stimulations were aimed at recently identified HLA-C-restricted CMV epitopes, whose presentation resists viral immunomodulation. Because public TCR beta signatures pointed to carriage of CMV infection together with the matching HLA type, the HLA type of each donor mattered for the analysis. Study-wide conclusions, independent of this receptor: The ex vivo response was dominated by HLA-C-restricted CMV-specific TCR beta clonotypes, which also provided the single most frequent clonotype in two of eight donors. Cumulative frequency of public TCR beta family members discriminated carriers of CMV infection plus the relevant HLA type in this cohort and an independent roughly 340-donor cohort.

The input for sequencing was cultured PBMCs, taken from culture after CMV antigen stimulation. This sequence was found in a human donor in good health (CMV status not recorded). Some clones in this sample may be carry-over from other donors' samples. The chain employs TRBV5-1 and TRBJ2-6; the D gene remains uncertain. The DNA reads TGCGCCAGCAGCTTGGTTGCTGCTGGGGCCAACGTCCTGACTTTC. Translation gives CASSLVAAGANVLTF. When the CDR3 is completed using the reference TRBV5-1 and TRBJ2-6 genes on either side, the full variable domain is KAGVTQTPRYLIKTRGQQVTLSCSPISGHRSVSWYQQTPGQGLQFLFEYFSETQRNKGNFPGRFSGRQFSNSRSEMNVSTLELGDSALYLCASSLVAAGANVLTFGAGSRLTVL.